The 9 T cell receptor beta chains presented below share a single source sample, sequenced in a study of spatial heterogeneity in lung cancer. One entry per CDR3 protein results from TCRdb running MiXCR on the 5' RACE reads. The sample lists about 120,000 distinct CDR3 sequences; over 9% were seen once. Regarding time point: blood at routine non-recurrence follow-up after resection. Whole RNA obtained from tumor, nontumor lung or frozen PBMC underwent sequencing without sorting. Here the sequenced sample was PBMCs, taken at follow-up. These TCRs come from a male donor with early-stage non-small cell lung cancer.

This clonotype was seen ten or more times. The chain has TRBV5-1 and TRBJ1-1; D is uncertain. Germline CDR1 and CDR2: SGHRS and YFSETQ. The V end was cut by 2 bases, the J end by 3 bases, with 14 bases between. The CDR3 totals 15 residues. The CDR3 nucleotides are TGCGCCAGCAGCTTCGGACCGCCACCGGACACTGAAGCTTTCTTT. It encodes CASSFGPPPDTEAFF.

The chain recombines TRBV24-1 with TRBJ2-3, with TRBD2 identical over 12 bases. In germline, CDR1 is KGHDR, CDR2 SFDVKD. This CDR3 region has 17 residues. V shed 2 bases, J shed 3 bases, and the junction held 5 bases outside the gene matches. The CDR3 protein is CATSDYASGRETDTQYF. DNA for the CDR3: TGTGCCACCAGTGATTACGCTAGCGGGAGGGAAACAGATACGCAGTATTTT.

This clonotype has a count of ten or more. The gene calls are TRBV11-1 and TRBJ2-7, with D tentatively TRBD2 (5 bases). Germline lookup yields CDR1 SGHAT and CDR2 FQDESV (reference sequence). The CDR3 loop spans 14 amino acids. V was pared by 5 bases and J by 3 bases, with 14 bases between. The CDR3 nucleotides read TGTGCCAGCAGCCCCAGAACCGGGAACTACGAGCAGTACTTC. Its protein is CASSPRTGNYEQYF.

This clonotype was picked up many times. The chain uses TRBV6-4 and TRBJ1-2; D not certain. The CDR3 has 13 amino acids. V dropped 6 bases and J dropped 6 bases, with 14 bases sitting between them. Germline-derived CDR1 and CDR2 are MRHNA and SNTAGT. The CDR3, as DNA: TGTGCCAGCAGCTTTGACGGAGTCGATGGCTACACCTTC. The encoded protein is CASSFDGVDGYTF.

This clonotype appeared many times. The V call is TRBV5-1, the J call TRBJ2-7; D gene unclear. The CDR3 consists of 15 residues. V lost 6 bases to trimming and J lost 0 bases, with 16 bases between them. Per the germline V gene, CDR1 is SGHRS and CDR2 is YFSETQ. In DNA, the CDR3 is TGCGCCAGCACTGTTCAGCCCGTCAGCTCCTACGAGCAGTACTTC. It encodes CASTVQPVSSYEQYF.

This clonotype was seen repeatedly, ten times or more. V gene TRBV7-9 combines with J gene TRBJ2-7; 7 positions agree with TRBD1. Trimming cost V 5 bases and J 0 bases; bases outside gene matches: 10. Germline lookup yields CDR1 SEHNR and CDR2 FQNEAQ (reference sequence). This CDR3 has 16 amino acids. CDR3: CASSLTGQRSSYEQYF. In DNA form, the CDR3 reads TGTGCCAGCAGCCTTACGGGACAGCGGAGCTCCTACGAGCAGTACTTC.

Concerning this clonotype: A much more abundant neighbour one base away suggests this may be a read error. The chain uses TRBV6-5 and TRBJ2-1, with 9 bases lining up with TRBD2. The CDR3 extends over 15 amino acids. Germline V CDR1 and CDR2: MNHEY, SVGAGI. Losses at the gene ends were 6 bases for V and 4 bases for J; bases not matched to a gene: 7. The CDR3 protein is CASRSGTSWYNEQFF. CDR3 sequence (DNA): TGTGCCAGCAGGTCCGGGACTAGCTGGTACAATGAGCAGTTCTTC.

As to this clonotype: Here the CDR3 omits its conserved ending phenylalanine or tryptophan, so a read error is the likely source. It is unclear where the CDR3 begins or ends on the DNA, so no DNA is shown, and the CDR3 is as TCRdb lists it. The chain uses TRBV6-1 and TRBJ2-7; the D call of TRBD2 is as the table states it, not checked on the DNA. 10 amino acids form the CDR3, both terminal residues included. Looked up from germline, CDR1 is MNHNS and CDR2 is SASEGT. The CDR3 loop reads CASSREPRES.

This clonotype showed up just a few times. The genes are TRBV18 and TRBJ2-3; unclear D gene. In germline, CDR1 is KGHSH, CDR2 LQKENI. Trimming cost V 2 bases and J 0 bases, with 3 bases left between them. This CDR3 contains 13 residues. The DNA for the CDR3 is TGTGCCAGCTCACCAGACAGCACAGATACGCAGTATTTT. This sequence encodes CASSPDSTDTQYF.